Following are 24 T cell receptor beta chains from one sample sequenced in a study of blood T cell repertoires in COVID-19. TCRdb keeps only in-frame clones here, not all; method: immunoSEQ multiplex PCR. The sample shows a few hundred thousand clones, 85% of them seen only once. The sample was PBMCs or T cells enriched from blood (not recorded which). These TCRs come from a man between 35 and 55 years old who had recovered from COVID-19.

The chain couples TRBV6-5 to TRBJ2-5; unclear D gene. This CDR3 is built from 14 residues. The V and J ends lost 2 bases and 7 bases respectively, with 14 bases between them. CDR1 MNHEY and CDR2 SVGAGI come from the germline V gene. The DNA of the CDR3 is TGTGCCAGCAGTTACATTGGGCTCTTCGGGACCCAGTACTTC. It specifies CASSYIGLFGTQYF.

The chain recombines TRBV2 with TRBJ1-6, with unresolved D. The ends were cut back, 4 bases at V and 9 bases at J, with 13 bases in the middle. Germline values: CDR1 SNHLY, CDR2 FYNNEI. This CDR3 is built from 14 residues. The CDR3 reads CASSVGGLTSPLHF. CDR3 sequence (DNA): TGTGCCAGCAGTGTAGGCGGCTTGACTTCACCCCTCCACTTT. Variable domain in full (rest from reference TRBV2 and TRBJ1-6): EPEVTQTPSHQVTQMGQEVILRCVPISNHLYFYWYRQILGQKVEFLVSFYNNEISEKSEIFDDQFSVERPDGSNFTLKIRSTKLEDSAMYFCASSVGGLTSPLHFGNGTRLTVT.

Only a few counts were recorded for this clone. The chain has TRBV27 and TRBJ2-3, with 11 bases identical to TRBD1. The germline V gene has CDR1 MNHEY and CDR2 SMNVEV (reference sequence). V was pared by 6 bases and J by 4 bases, with 3 bases of the junction left unmatched. The CDR3 is 14 residues long. The chain's CDR3 is CASRDRGPSDTQYF. As DNA, the CDR3 is TGTGCCAGCAGGGACAGGGGGCCCTCAGATACGCAGTATTTT.

The V call is TRBV7-3, the J call TRBJ2-3; TRBD2 matches at 13 bases. The CDR3 covers 16 residues. Trimming took 2 bases from V and 3 from J; bases not matched to a gene: 2. In germline, CDR1 is SGHTA, CDR2 FQGTGA. The CDR3 sequence is CASSLGLAGVTDTQYF. CDR3 coding DNA: TGTGCCAGCAGCTTAGGACTAGCGGGAGTGACAGATACGCAGTATTTT.

This chain joins TRBV30 and TRBJ2-1; 7 nucleotides match TRBD2. With 5 bases clipped from V and 0 bases from J, the junction kept 4 bases outside the gene matches. This CDR3 has 14 amino acids. Germline-derived CDR1 and CDR2 are GTSNPN and SVGIG (reference sequence). CDR3 sequence reads: CAWGRVSSYNEQFF. The CDR3 coding sequence is TGTGCCTGGGGGAGGGTCAGCTCCTACAATGAGCAGTTCTTC.

The table lists this clone with a few counts. The V gene is TRBV4-2, the J gene TRBJ2-1, with 8 bases identical to TRBD2. This CDR3 comprises 17 residues. Germline-derived CDR1 and CDR2 are LGHNA and YNFKEQ. The V gene end was trimmed by 4 bases and the J gene end by 0 bases; junction bases not matched to a gene: 8. In DNA, the CDR3 is TGTGCCAGCAGCCTAGAAGGGAGCGGGAGCTCCTACAATGAGCAGTTCTTC. Residues: CASSLEGSGSSYNEQFF.

The rearrangement links TRBV18 to TRBJ1-4; TRBD1 matches 7 bases. V was pared by 5 bases and J by 7 bases, with 10 bases of the junction left unmatched. The CDR3 totals 15 residues. Germline lookup yields CDR1 KGHSH and CDR2 LQKENI. In DNA form, the CDR3 reads TGTGCCAGCTCAAATGGGGGGACAGCGAGTGAAAAACTGTTTTTT. Its protein product is CASSNGGTASEKLFF.

The chain is built from TRBV29-1 and TRBJ2-1, with TRBD1 identical over 7 bases. Germline V gene sequence: CDR1 SQVTM, CDR2 ANQGSEA. V shed 1 base, J shed 6 bases, and the junction held 3 bases outside the gene matches. This CDR3 region has 13 residues. The CDR3 is CSVEGPGGNEQFF. The CDR3 DNA follows: TGCAGCGTTGAAGGTCCAGGGGGCAATGAGCAGTTCTTC.

The V and J genes are TRBV6-5 and TRBJ2-7, with TRBD1 matching over 9 bases. The CDR3 length is 13 residues. Germline V CDR1 and CDR2: MNHEY, SVGAGI. V shed 10 bases and J 4 bases; nucleotides not matched to a gene: 8. The CDR3 loop reads CATPRTGEYEQYF. CDR3 in DNA: TGTGCCACCCCCCGGACAGGGGAATACGAGCAGTACTTC.

This rearrangement joins TRBV11-2 to TRBJ1-2, with 7 bases aligning to TRBD1. Germline assignment: CDR1 SGHAT and CDR2 FQNNGV. After removal of 3 bases from V and 2 bases from J, the junction contained 6 bases not matched to a gene. The CDR3 is 15 amino acids. The DNA of the CDR3 is TGTGCCAGCAGCTTCCGACAGGGACCCAACTATGGCTACACCTTC. Encoded protein: CASSFRQGPNYGYTF.

This chain links TRBV5-1 with TRBJ2-3; no reliable D call. This CDR3 is 14 amino acids long. The V gene lost 4 bases and the J gene lost 2 bases, with 11 bases spanning the gap. CDR1 and CDR2 from the germline V gene are SGHRS and YFSETQ. The CDR3 reads CASSLGVTTDTQYF. As DNA, the CDR3 is TGCGCCAGCAGCCTAGGAGTAACCACAGATACGCAGTATTTT. The whole variable domain, remainder taken from reference TRBV5-1 and TRBJ2-3, is KAGVTQTPRYLIKTRGQQVTLSCSPISGHRSVSWYQQTPGQGLQFLFEYFSETQRNKGNFPGRFSGRQFSNSRSEMNVSTLELGDSALYLCASSLGVTTDTQYFGPGTRLTVL.

This chain links TRBV10-3 with TRBJ2-7; possibly TRBD1 for D (6 bases). With 2 bases removed from V and 3 bases from J, the gap between germline ends came to 11 bases. This CDR3 comprises 14 residues. From germline, CDR1 is ENHRY and CDR2 SYGVKD. This CDR3 reads CAISEVPGDYEQYF. CDR3 bases: TGTGCCATCAGTGAGGTCCCAGGGGACTACGAGCAGTACTTC.

The DNA of the CDR3 is TGTGCCAGCAGCAAACAGGGGCGAGTGGCTGGAAACACCATATATTTT. It is translated as CASSKQGRVAGNTIYF. The chain uses TRBV9 and TRBJ1-3, with 7 bases fitting TRBD1. J was trimmed by 2 bases and V by 4 bases; bases with no gene match: 9. Germline values: CDR1 SGDLS, CDR2 YYNGEE. The CDR3 is made up of 16 amino acids.

The chain has TRBV7-9 and TRBJ2-2; D might be TRBD1 (6 bases). CDR3 length: 17 residues. Per germline, CDR1 SEHNR and CDR2 FQNEAQ (reference sequence). The V and J ends lost 2 bases and 1 base respectively, with 14 bases between them. The CDR3, as DNA: TGTGCCAGCAGCTTACTGTCAGGGGCAGGGAACACCGGGGAGCTGTTTTTT. Its translation: CASSLLSGAGNTGELFF. The whole variable domain, remainder taken from reference TRBV7-9 and TRBJ2-2, is DTGVSQNPRHKITKRGQNVTFRCDPISEHNRLYWYRQTLGQGPEFLTYFQNEAQLEKSRLLSDRFSAERPKGSFSTLEIQRTEQGDSAMYLCASSLLSGAGNTGELFFGEGSRLTVL.

The V gene is TRBV6-1, the J gene TRBJ2-4, with a weak D call TRBD2 (6 bases). The CDR3 contains 16 residues. The V end lost 1 base, the J end lost 2 bases, and 12 bases lay between the germline ends. Germline assignment: CDR1 MNHNS and CDR2 SASEGT. The CDR3 sequence: CASSEVAGTSKNIQYF. Written as DNA, the CDR3 is TGTGCCAGCAGTGAAGTAGCCGGGACTTCCAAAAACATTCAGTACTTC.

This chain uses TRBV5-6 with TRBJ2-1; D is undetermined. The CDR3 runs to 14 residues. CDR1 SGHDT and CDR2 YYEEEE come from the germline V gene. Trimming cost V 2 bases and J 1 base, with 7 bases left between them. The CDR3 nucleotides read TGTGCCAGCAGCTTCGCCGAGTCCTACAATGAGCAGTTCTTC. This translates into CASSFAESYNEQFF.

V is TRBV29-1 and J is TRBJ1-5; 10 bases are shared with TRBD1. The CDR3 covers 12 residues. Germline V gene sequence: CDR1 SQVTM, CDR2 ANQGSEA. V lost 7 bases and J lost 16; bases outside the gene matches: 13. The CDR3 nucleotides are TGCAGCGCTGGGGACAGGGGAGAAGCGACTCATTTT. This codes for CSAGDRGEATHF.

The chain has TRBV5-1 and TRBJ2-3, with 8 bases that match TRBD1. The trim removed 3 bases at V and 1 base at J, leaving 4 bases unmatched. This CDR3 has 15 amino acids. Germline V gene sequence: CDR1 SGHRS, CDR2 YFSETQ. The chain's CDR3 is CASSSGTGRTDTQYF. As DNA, the CDR3 is TGCGCCAGCAGCTCTGGGACAGGCCGCACAGATACGCAGTATTTT. Full variable domain (remainder filled in from reference TRBV5-1 and TRBJ2-3): KAGVTQTPRYLIKTRGQQVTLSCSPISGHRSVSWYQQTPGQGLQFLFEYFSETQRNKGNFPGRFSGRQFSNSRSEMNVSTLELGDSALYLCASSSGTGRTDTQYFGPGTRLTVL.

This chain connects TRBV4-1 to TRBJ1-2; 9 bases are a match to TRBD1. The trim removed 0 bases at V and 2 bases at J, leaving 4 bases unmatched. The CDR3 totals 16 residues. Per the germline V gene, CDR1 is MGHRA and CDR2 is YSYEKL. The DNA of the CDR3 is TGCGCCAGCAGCCAAGATCGGACAGGGGTGAACTATGGCTACACCTTC. It yields the protein CASSQDRTGVNYGYTF.

The rearrangement uses TRBV27 and TRBJ1-1; perhaps TRBD1 as D (5 bases). The V and J ends lost 5 bases and 4 bases respectively, with 20 bases between them. CDR3 length: 16 amino acids. CDR1 is MNHEY, CDR2 SMNVEV, per germline (reference sequence). This CDR3 reads CASSPSWGEVGTEAFF. Written as DNA, the CDR3 is TGTGCCAGCAGTCCGTCCTGGGGGGAGGTTGGCACTGAAGCTTTCTTT.

This chain connects TRBV5-1 to TRBJ2-1, with 8 bases matching TRBD2. With 0 bases clipped from V and 5 bases from J, the junction kept 4 bases outside the gene matches. CDR3 length: 15 amino acids. The germline CDR1 and CDR2 sequences are SGHRS and YFSETQ. Here the CDR3 reads CASSLGAGGNNEQFF. DNA for the CDR3: TGCGCCAGCAGCTTGGGGGCGGGAGGTAACAATGAGCAGTTCTTC.

The chain employs TRBV2 and TRBJ1-2, with a tentative D call TRBD1 (5 bases). This CDR3 spans 14 amino acids. V lost 3 bases, J lost 3 bases, and 11 bases lay in between. In germline, CDR1 is SNHLY, CDR2 FYNNEI. The CDR3, as DNA: TGTGCCAGCAGTGACGCGGGACTCGACTATGGCTACACCTTC. This codes for CASSDAGLDYGYTF.

The chain employs TRBV28 and TRBJ2-7; TRBD1 agrees at 7 bases. CDR3 length: 14 residues. Germline V gives CDR1 MDHEN, CDR2 SYDVKM. Losses at the gene ends were 5 bases for V and 3 bases for J; bases not matched to a gene: 7. The CDR3 region has the DNA TGTGCCAGCAGTACCCCGGGACAGAACTACGAGCAGTACTTC. This translates into CASSTPGQNYEQYF. Filled out from reference TRBV28 and TRBJ2-7, the complete variable domain reads DVKVTQSSRYLVKRTGEKVFLECVQDMDHENMFWYRQDPGLGLRLIYFSYDVKMKEKGDIPEGYSVSREKKERFSLILESASTNQTSMYLCASSTPGQNYEQYFGPGTRLTVT.

CDR3 amino acids: CASSVTGGSYEQYF. In DNA, the CDR3 is TGTGCCAGCAGCGTGACAGGGGGCAGTTACGAGCAGTACTTC. V usage is TRBV9 and J usage is TRBJ2-7, with 10 bases matching TRBD1. The V gene's germline CDR1 is SGDLS and CDR2 YYNGEE. V shed 2 bases, J shed 4 bases, and the junction held 3 bases outside the gene matches. The CDR3 runs to 14 residues.